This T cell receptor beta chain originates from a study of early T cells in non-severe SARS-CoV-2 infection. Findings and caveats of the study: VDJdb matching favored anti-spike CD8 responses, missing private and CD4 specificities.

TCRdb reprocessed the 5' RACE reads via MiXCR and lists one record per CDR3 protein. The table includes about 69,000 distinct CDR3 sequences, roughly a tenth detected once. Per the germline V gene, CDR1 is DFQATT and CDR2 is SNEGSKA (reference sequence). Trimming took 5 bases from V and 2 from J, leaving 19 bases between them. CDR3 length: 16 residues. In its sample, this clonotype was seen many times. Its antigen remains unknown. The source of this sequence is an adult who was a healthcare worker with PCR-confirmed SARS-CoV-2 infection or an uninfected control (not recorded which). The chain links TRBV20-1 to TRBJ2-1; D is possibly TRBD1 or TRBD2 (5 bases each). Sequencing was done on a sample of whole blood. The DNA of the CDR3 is TGCAGTGCTCACCGACCCGAGGGGCTAGCCTACAATGAGCAGTTCTTC. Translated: CSAHRPEGLAYNEQFF.